This note documents a single TCR beta chain sequence. Its antigen is as yet unknown. The data were taken from a study of Ad26.COV2.S vaccination and SARS-CoV-2 variants. Study information: Intramuscularly, Ad26.COV2.S was given either once or twice, 56 days apart. Study observations and caveats: Spike-specific CD8+ and CD4+ T cell responses reportedly showed substantial breadth after vaccination.

The treatment was: around 19 received Ad26.COV2.S at low or high dose, single or two shots; 5 received placebo; per-sample allocation not given. Day 63 after the first injection of vaccine or placebo was the sampling time. Sequencing was performed with immunoSEQ multiplex PCR; in TCRdb, only in-frame clones are kept and a portion is missing. The data hold 350,000 to 550,000 clones, with roughly 89% observed a single time. Trimming cost V 5 bases and J 9 bases; bases outside gene matches: 7. The CDR3 extends over 15 amino acids. Germline-derived CDR1 and CDR2 are MNHNY and SVGAGI (reference sequence).

The rearrangement links TRBV6-6 to TRBJ2-1; 13 bases match TRBD2. This clonotype originated in a person aged 18-65 years who received the Ad26.COV2.S COVID-19 vaccine or a placebo. The sequenced sample was peripheral blood, obtained in a trial of Ad26.COV2.S vaccine versus placebo. This CDR3 is CASSPGTSGIGEQFF. In nucleotides, the CDR3 is TGTGCCAGCAGTCCCGGGACTAGCGGGATAGGTGAGCAGTTCTTC.